The 27 T cell receptor beta chains reported below all come from one sample, sequenced in a study of blood T cell repertoires in COVID-19. Generated by immunoSEQ multiplex PCR, the TCRdb table keeps only in-frame clones and is missing some. Of 80,000 to 100,000 clones listed, about 90% are singletons. Sequencing used peripheral blood. These TCRs come from a human donor with COVID-19, enrolled during active disease. The donor label of this sample is uncertain.

This rearrangement joins TRBV19 to TRBJ2-7, with 12 nucleotides matching TRBD2. J gave up 1 base and V 6 bases, and 7 bases lay outside the gene matches. The CDR3 covers 16 residues. Per germline, CDR1 LNHDA and CDR2 SQIVND (reference sequence). CDR3 nucleotides: TGTGCCAGTAGCCTAGGACTAGCGGGGAGATCCTACGAGCAGTACTTC. It encodes CASSLGLAGRSYEQYF.

The chain joins TRBV18 to TRBJ1-1, with a tentative D call TRBD1 (6 bases). V lost 0 bases and J 5 bases, leaving 10 bases between the germline ends. The germline CDR1 and CDR2 sequences are KGHSH and LQKENI. The CDR3 length is 14 residues. The CDR3 DNA is TGTGCCAGCTCACCACCCAGCAGGGGAACTGAAGCTTTCTTT. It is translated as CASSPPSRGTEAFF. Drawing the rest from reference TRBV18 and TRBJ1-1, the complete variable domain is NAGVMQNPRHLVRRRGQEARLRCSPMKGHSHVYWYRQLPEEGLKFMVYLQKENIIDESGMPKERFSAEFPKEGPSILRIQQVVRGDSAAYFCASSPPSRGTEAFFGQGTRLTVV.

CDR3 nucleotide sequence: TGTGCCAGTAGTCCCCGAACTTATAATTCACCCCTCCACTTT. It encodes CASSPRTYNSPLHF. The gene calls are TRBV19 and TRBJ1-6; D not resolved. V lost 5 bases and J 4 bases, leaving 9 bases between the germline ends. This CDR3 has 14 residues. The germline V gene encodes CDR1 LNHDA and CDR2 SQIVND (reference sequence).

CDR3 bases: TGTGCCAGCAGCCAACCTCAGACAGGGGGCCCGTACAATGAGCAGTTCTTC. The encoded protein is CASSQPQTGGPYNEQFF. The chain is built from TRBV3-1 (or the pseudogene TRBV3-2) and TRBJ2-1, with 10 positions matching TRBD1. The CDR3 is 17 residues long. The germline V gene encodes CDR1 LGHDT and CDR2 YNNKEL (reference sequence). Trimming at V came to 2 bases and at J to 4 bases, leaving 8 bases not matched to a gene.

This chain uses TRBV19 with TRBJ1-4; D ambiguous. V was trimmed by 3 bases and J by 10 bases, leaving 12 bases between them. The germline CDR1 and CDR2 sequences are LNHDA and SQIVND (reference sequence). The CDR3 has 13 amino acids. CDR3 coding DNA: TGTGCCAGTAGTATGACTTACAACGGAAAACTGTTTTTT. Translating it yields CASSMTYNGKLFF.

The rearrangement uses TRBV19 and TRBJ1-3; 7 bases are a match to TRBD1. V was clipped by 7 bases and J by 6 bases; unmatched bases: 12. This CDR3 spans 15 amino acids. The germline CDR1 and CDR2 sequences are LNHDA and SQIVND (reference sequence). CDR3 nucleotide sequence: TGTGCCAGTAAATGGACAGGCGGCCAGGAAAACACCATATATTTT. Its protein is CASKWTGGQENTIYF.

The chain joins TRBV19 to TRBJ1-6, with 7 positions matching TRBD1. Germline V gene lookup returns CDR1 LNHDA and CDR2 SQIVND (reference sequence). Trimming at V came to 5 bases and at J to 7 bases, leaving 11 bases not matched to a gene. This CDR3 is 16 amino acids long. The CDR3 reads CASSPGRGQFNSPLHF. CDR3 sequence (DNA): TGTGCCAGTAGTCCGGGAAGGGGGCAATTCAATTCACCCCTCCACTTT.

This chain connects TRBV19 to TRBJ1-2, with a tentative D call TRBD1 (5 bases). Trimming took 3 bases from V and 3 from J, leaving 17 bases between them. The CDR3 contains 16 residues. In germline, CDR1 is LNHDA, CDR2 SQIVND (reference sequence). The chain's CDR3 is CASSMGPDGADYGYTF. CDR3 bases: TGTGCCAGTAGTATGGGGCCAGACGGCGCAGACTATGGCTACACCTTC.

The J gene is TRBJ1-4, the V gene TRBV11-2, with D possibly being TRBD1 (5 bases). Germline lookup yields CDR1 SGHAT and CDR2 FQNNGV. The CDR3 runs to 12 residues. V was shortened by 5 bases and J by 13 bases, with 14 bases between the two germline ends. CDR3 in DNA: TGTGCCAGCAGCAAGGGGCCGGAGGGACTGTTTTTT. The encoded protein is CASSKGPEGLFF.

V gene TRBV5-1 combines with J gene TRBJ2-2; D gene ambiguous. CDR3 length: 16 residues. V was shortened by 1 base and J by 3 bases, with 13 bases between the two germline ends. In germline, CDR1 is SGHRS, CDR2 YFSETQ. The CDR3 sequence: CASSLFPGVDTGELFF. In DNA form, the CDR3 reads TGCGCCAGCAGCTTGTTTCCGGGTGTGGACACCGGGGAGCTGTTTTTT.

The V gene is TRBV27, the J gene TRBJ2-7; 9 positions agree with TRBD1. The CDR3 covers 17 residues. Germline CDR1 and CDR2: MNHEY and SMNVEV (reference sequence). The V and J ends lost 2 bases and 1 base, in that order; junction bases with no gene match: 9. CDR3 DNA sequence: TGTGCCAGCAGTTTAAGGGGCTCCGGGACAGGGTCCTACGAGCAGTACTTC. Protein sequence: CASSLRGSGTGSYEQYF.

The V gene is TRBV6-6, the J gene TRBJ2-1, with D unclear. The V and J ends lost 8 bases and 10 bases respectively, with 12 bases between them. CDR1 is MNHNY, CDR2 SVGAGI, per germline (reference sequence). The length of the CDR3 is 11 residues. The CDR3 protein is CASRQAHEQFF. DNA for the CDR3: TGTGCCAGCCGCCAGGCCCACGAGCAGTTCTTC.

The CDR3 loop is CASSQELAGGLSYEQYF. The DNA for the CDR3 is TGTGCCAGCAGCCAAGAACTAGCGGGAGGTCTCTCCTACGAGCAGTACTTC. The J gene is TRBJ2-7, the V gene TRBV3-1 (or the pseudogene TRBV3-2), with 12 bases lining up with TRBD2. V shed 0 bases, J shed 0 bases, and the junction held 3 bases outside the gene matches. The CDR3 totals 17 residues. Germline V gene sequence: CDR1 LGHDT, CDR2 YNNKEL (reference sequence).

The V and J genes are TRBV29-1 and TRBJ2-3; 7 bases are a match to TRBD1. The CDR3 extends over 12 amino acids. CDR1 and CDR2 (germline): SQVTM, ANQGSEA. V shed 4 bases and J 4 bases; nucleotides not matched to a gene: 2. CDR3 sequence: CSVVQGADTQYF. In DNA form, the CDR3 reads TGCAGCGTTGTGCAGGGGGCAGATACGCAGTATTTT.

The chain carries TRBV5-5 and TRBJ1-4; a possible D gene is TRBD1 (6 bases). This CDR3 has 15 residues. Germline V gene lookup returns CDR1 SGHKS and CDR2 YYEKEE (reference sequence). V was cut by 4 bases and J by 7 bases, with 17 bases left in between. The CDR3 DNA reads TGTGCCAGCAGCCAATACCGGGACACGGGTGAAAAACTGTTTTTT. Encoded protein: CASSQYRDTGEKLFF.

The chain carries TRBV6-5 and TRBJ2-7; the D gene is possibly TRBD1 (5 bases). The CDR3 is 14 residues long. Trimming pared 6 bases from V and 3 bases from J, leaving 15 bases between. Germline CDR1 reads MNHEY; CDR2 reads SVGAGI. The CDR3 loop reads CASSPRVGVYEQYF. The CDR3 DNA reads TGTGCCAGCAGCCCCAGGGTAGGGGTCTACGAGCAGTACTTC.

This chain uses TRBV5-1 with TRBJ1-2, with unresolved D. The V end lost 1 base, the J end lost 8 bases, and 9 bases lay between the germline ends. Germline assignment: CDR1 SGHRS and CDR2 YFSETQ. There are 12 residues in the CDR3. CDR3 coding DNA: TGCGCCAGCAGCTTGAGTGAGGAGGGCTACACCTTC. It specifies CASSLSEEGYTF.

As to this clone: The junction and the germline gene differ at one end; a read error may be behind it. The genes are TRBV7-7 and TRBJ2-2; D might be TRBD2 (5 bases). Germline CDR1 and CDR2: SSHAT and FNYEAQ (reference sequence). There are 12 residues in the CDR3. CDR3 coding DNA: TGTGCTAGCAGCCCGGGGACCGGGGAGCTGTTTTTT. Its protein is CASSPGTGELFF.

The chain uses TRBV19 and TRBJ1-2; maybe TRBD1 (6 bases). V was clipped by 0 bases and J by 10 bases, with 27 bases between them. CDR1 and CDR2 from the germline V gene are LNHDA and SQIVND (reference sequence). The CDR3 loop spans 18 amino acids. The DNA for the CDR3 is TGTGCCAGTAGTATAGATCGGGGGGCACGGGTGGTGGGGCACCCCTACACCTTC. It yields the protein CASSIDRGARVVGHPYTF.

This chain joins TRBV30 and TRBJ2-7, with a weak D call TRBD2 (5 bases). The CDR3 sequence is 15 residues long. Trimming took 2 bases from V and 4 from J, leaving 18 bases between them. The germline V gene has CDR1 GTSNPN and CDR2 SVGIG (reference sequence). The CDR3 DNA is TGTGCCTGGAGTCTAACCGGGCTACCGGGATACGAGCAGTACTTC. It specifies CAWSLTGLPGYEQYF.

V usage is TRBV2 and J usage is TRBJ2-3, with TRBD2 matching over 7 bases. Germline trimming cut 7 bases from V and 5 bases from J; bases unmatched to any gene: 6. The CDR3 runs 13 residues. Germline assignment: CDR1 SNHLY and CDR2 FYNNEI. CDR3 nucleotides: TGTGCCAGCACCGGACTAGATCTAGATACGCAGTATTTT. Its translation: CASTGLDLDTQYF.

The V call is TRBV25-1, the J call TRBJ2-4; D is unclear. Germline V lookup: CDR1 MGHDK, CDR2 SYGVNS. V was clipped by 8 bases and J by 3 bases, with 20 bases between them. The CDR3 runs to 16 residues. This chain's CDR3 is CASEKGGLVGKNIQYF. The DNA for the CDR3 is TGTGCCAGCGAAAAAGGCGGTCTAGTGGGCAAAAACATTCAGTACTTC.

A single count supports this clone. J is TRBJ2-3 and V is TRBV2, with D possibly being TRBD2 (5 bases). The CDR3 covers 13 residues. Per germline, CDR1 SNHLY and CDR2 FYNNEI. The V end lost 8 bases, the J end lost 1 base, and 10 bases lay between the germline ends. CDR3: CASSGMGTDTQYF. For the CDR3, the DNA is TGTGCCAGCTCGGGGATGGGCACAGATACGCAGTATTTT.

V usage is TRBV27 and J usage is TRBJ2-7; 11 bases match TRBD2. Trimming cost V 1 base and J 2 bases; bases outside gene matches: 1. Germline CDR1 and CDR2: MNHEY and SMNVEV (reference sequence). The CDR3 is 15 residues long. The CDR3 DNA reads as TGTGCCAGCAGTTTATTGACTAGCGGGACCTACGAGCAGTACTTC. Translation gives CASSLLTSGTYEQYF.

The chain employs TRBV30 and TRBJ1-6, with 8 nucleotides matching TRBD1. This CDR3 contains 15 residues. Per germline, CDR1 GTSNPN and CDR2 SVGIG (reference sequence). V gave up 2 bases and J gave up 5 bases; unmatched junction bases: 5. The CDR3 protein is CAWSYPDRDNSPLHF. The CDR3 nucleotides read TGTGCCTGGAGTTACCCGGACAGGGATAATTCACCCCTCCACTTT.

The chain has TRBV19 and TRBJ2-7; 12 positions agree with TRBD1. V dropped 6 bases and J dropped 3; count of bases not matched to a gene: 6. The CDR3 is 15 amino acids. Germline values: CDR1 LNHDA, CDR2 SQIVND (reference sequence). The CDR3, as DNA: TGTGCCAGTAGGGAGGGGACAGGGGGCTTCTACGAGCAGTACTTC. This translates into CASREGTGGFYEQYF.

As DNA, the CDR3 is TGCGCCAGCAGCCGATGGACTAGCGGGAACACCGGGGAGCTGTTTTTT. It specifies CASSRWTSGNTGELFF. The chain employs TRBV4-1 and TRBJ2-2; 10 bases align to TRBD2. V was clipped by 4 bases and J by 1 base; unmatched bases: 3. The germline V gene encodes CDR1 MGHRA and CDR2 YSYEKL. This CDR3 is 16 amino acids long.